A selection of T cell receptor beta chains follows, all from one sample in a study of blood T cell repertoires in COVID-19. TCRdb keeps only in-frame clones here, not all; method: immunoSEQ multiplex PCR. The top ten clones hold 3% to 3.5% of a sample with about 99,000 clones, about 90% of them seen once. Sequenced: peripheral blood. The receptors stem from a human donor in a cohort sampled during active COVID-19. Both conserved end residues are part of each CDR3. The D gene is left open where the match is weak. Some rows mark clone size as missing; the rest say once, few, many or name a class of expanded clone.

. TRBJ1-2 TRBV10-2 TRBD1 TGCGCCAGCAGTGACTGGGACAGGGGCTATGGCTACACCTTC CASSDWDRGYGYTF
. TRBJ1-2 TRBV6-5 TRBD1 TGTGCCAGCAGTTTAGAATCCAGGGGGCAGAACTATGGCTACACCTTC CASSLESRGQNYGYTF
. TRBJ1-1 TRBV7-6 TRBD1 TGTGCCAGCAGCTTAGAAAGTGGACAGGGCACTTTGGACACTGAAGCTTTCTTT CASSLESGQGTLDTEAFF
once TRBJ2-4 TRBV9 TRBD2 TGTGCCAGCAGCGTAGGAGGATGGGCTAGCGGGAGGAGAGCCAAAAACATTCAGTACTTC CASSVGGWASGRRAKNIQYF
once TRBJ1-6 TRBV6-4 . TGTGCCAGCAGTGAATGGGCAGACCATAATTCACCCCTCCACTTT CASSEWADHNSPLHF
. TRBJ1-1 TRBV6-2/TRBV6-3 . TGTGCCAGCAGTTATTGGGAGGGACTGAACACTGAAGCTTTCTTT CASSYWEGLNTEAFF
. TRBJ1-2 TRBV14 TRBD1 TGTGCCAGCAGCCAAGGGACAGGGAACTTCTATGGCTACACCTTC CASSQGTGNFYGYTF
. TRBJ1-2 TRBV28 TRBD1 TGTGCCAGCCAACAGGGGGGGTATGGCTACACCTTC CASQQGGYGYTF
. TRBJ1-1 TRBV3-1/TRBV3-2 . TGTGCCAGCAGCCAGCCCGACATCCCGAACACTGAAGCTTTCTTT CASSQPDIPNTEAFF
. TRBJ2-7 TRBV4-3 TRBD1 TGCGCCAGCAGCCCCGGGACAGGCGTTACCTACGAGCAGTACTTC CASSPGTGVTYEQYF
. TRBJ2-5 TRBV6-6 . TGTGCCAGCAGGGACGGAGGCAGACGGCAAGAGACCCAGTACTTC CASRDGGRRQETQYF
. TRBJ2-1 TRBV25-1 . TGTGCCAGCAGTGCGGCAGGTCACAATGAGCAGTTCTTC CASSAAGHNEQFF